This T cell receptor beta chain emerged from a study of cytomegalovirus exposure and HLA in healthy donors. Regarding the study as a whole: Cytomegalovirus-associated status was assigned to some 180 TCR beta chains. There were several of the most significant clusters that appeared linked to common viral pathogens in a later analysis. While the bulk of TCR sequences proved rare, some public TCRs turned up in many donors.

This clone was observed a few times. Its cognate antigen is unknown. The PCR ran on 60 Vbeta and 13 Jbeta primers. The protocol was immunoSEQ multiplex PCR, while the TCRdb copy is restricted to in-frame clones and leaves out a portion. The sample shows under 200,000 clones, approximately 78% of them seen only once. Trimming left V 4 bases short and J 0 bases short, with 10 bases between. The V gene's germline CDR1 is SQVTM and CDR2 ANQGSEA. The CDR3 is made up of 14 amino acids. Healthy individuals who donated bone marrow served as the donors. Material: PBMCs. V usage is TRBV29-1 and J usage is TRBJ1-3; maybe TRBD1 (5 bases). This sequence was found in a woman aged 18-29 years in good health and CMV-seronegative. CDR3 sequence (DNA): TGCAGCGTTGTCGGGGGGAACTCTGGAAACACCATATATTTT. The encoded protein is CSVVGGNSGNTIYF.